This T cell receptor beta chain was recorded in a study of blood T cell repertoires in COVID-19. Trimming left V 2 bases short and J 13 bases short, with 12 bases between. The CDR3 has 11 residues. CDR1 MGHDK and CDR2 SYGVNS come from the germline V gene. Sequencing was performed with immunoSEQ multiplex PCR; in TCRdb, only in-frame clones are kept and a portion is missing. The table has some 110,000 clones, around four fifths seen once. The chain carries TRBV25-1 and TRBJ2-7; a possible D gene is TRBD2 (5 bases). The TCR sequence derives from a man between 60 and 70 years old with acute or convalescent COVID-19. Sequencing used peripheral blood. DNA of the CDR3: TGTGCCAGCAGTGAAGAGCAGGCTAGCTACTTC. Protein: CASSEEQASYF.